These T cell receptor beta chains were read from a single sample in a study of cytomegalovirus exposure and HLA in healthy donors. The table came from immunoSEQ multiplex PCR; TCRdb's copy has only in-frame clones and leaves some out. The data show roughly 63,000 clones, approximately 71% seen once. Specimen: PBMCs. The origin of the receptors is a man over 45 in good health and CMV-seropositive. CDR3s include the opening cysteine and the closing phenylalanine or tryptophan. The D gene is left open where the match is weak. Where a row states a size, it is once, few, many or the class of an expanded clone; other rows omit it.

clone size: once
D gene: TRBD2
J gene: TRBJ2-1
V gene: TRBV4-1
CDR3 DNA: TGCGCCAGCAGCCTAGGACTAGCGGGGATAAATGAGCAGTTCTTC
CDR3 protein: CASSLGLAGINEQFF

clone size: once
D gene: TRBD2
J gene: TRBJ2-7
V gene: TRBV4-2
CDR3 DNA: TGTGCCAGCAGCCCGTCGGGAGGGGGGCGAAGCTCCTACGAGCAGTACTTC
CDR3 protein: CASSPSGGGRSSYEQYF

clone size: -
D gene: TRBD1
J gene: TRBJ1-6
V gene: TRBV9
CDR3 DNA: TGTGCCAGCAGCTTATCTCCGGGACAGCAAAATTCACCCCTCCACTTT
CDR3 protein: CASSLSPGQQNSPLHF

clone size: -
D gene: TRBD1
J gene: TRBJ2-5
V gene: TRBV28
CDR3 DNA: TGTGCCAGCAGTTTCTTCTATGGGACAGGGACGAGCGAGACCCAGTACTTC
CDR3 protein: CASSFFYGTGTSETQYF

clone size: -
D gene: TRBD2
J gene: TRBJ2-3
V gene: TRBV4-1
CDR3 DNA: TGCGCCAGCAGCCAAGGGGGGGGACGAGGGCCCTACACAGATACGCAGTATTTT
CDR3 protein: CASSQGGGRGPYTDTQYF

clone size: -
D gene: TRBD2
J gene: TRBJ2-1
V gene: TRBV5-6
CDR3 DNA: TGTGCCAGCAGCTTACGATTAGCGGGGGGGCGTTACAATGAGCAGTTCTTC
CDR3 protein: CASSLRLAGGRYNEQFF

clone size: -
D gene: TRBD1
J gene: TRBJ1-2
V gene: TRBV5-1
CDR3 DNA: TGCGCCAGCAGCGTGGACAGGTCCTATGGCTACACCTTC
CDR3 protein: CASSVDRSYGYTF

clone size: -
D gene: -
J gene: TRBJ2-1
V gene: TRBV27
CDR3 DNA: TGTGCCAGCAGTTTAAAGCCACGGGATGAGCAGTTCTTC
CDR3 protein: CASSLKPRDEQFF

clone size: -
D gene: TRBD1
J gene: TRBJ2-7
V gene: TRBV4-2
CDR3 DNA: TGTGCCAGCAGCCAAGAACAGGGGGTCTACGAGCAGTACTTC
CDR3 protein: CASSQEQGVYEQYF

clone size: -
D gene: -
J gene: TRBJ1-1
V gene: TRBV7-9
CDR3 DNA: TGTGCCAGCAGCTTAGCGCGGACAGCGAACACTGAAGCTTTCTTT
CDR3 protein: CASSLARTANTEAFF

clone size: medium-sized
D gene: -
J gene: TRBJ1-2
V gene: TRBV7-9
CDR3 DNA: TGTGCCAGCAGCACCTCAGGGGCTAACTATGGCTACACCTTC
CDR3 protein: CASSTSGANYGYTF

clone size: -
D gene: TRBD1
J gene: TRBJ1-1
V gene: TRBV5-6
CDR3 DNA: TGTGCCAGCAGCTTACAGGGACAGCCAATGAACACTGAAGCTTTCTTT
CDR3 protein: CASSLQGQPMNTEAFF

clone size: -
D gene: -
J gene: TRBJ2-7
V gene: TRBV9
CDR3 DNA: TGTGCCAGCAGCGTAGCAAACGGGGACGAGCAGTACTTC
CDR3 protein: CASSVANGDEQYF

clone size: -
D gene: -
J gene: TRBJ1-5
V gene: TRBV7-8
CDR3 DNA: TGTGCCAGCAGCATCGGGTCCGGTGGTAGCAATCAGCCCCAGCATTTT
CDR3 protein: CASSIGSGGSNQPQHF

clone size: -
D gene: TRBD1
J gene: TRBJ1-4
V gene: TRBV4-1
CDR3 DNA: TGCGCCAGCAGCCAACGCGGACAGGCTCAGGGTGAAAAACTGTTTTTT
CDR3 protein: CASSQRGQAQGEKLFF

clone size: few
D gene: -
J gene: TRBJ2-7
V gene: TRBV7-2
CDR3 DNA: TGTGCCAGCAGGGACGTTATGTGGGGGGGCACCTACGAGCAGTACTTC
CDR3 protein: CASRDVMWGGTYEQYF

clone size: -
D gene: TRBD2
J gene: TRBJ2-1
V gene: TRBV9
CDR3 DNA: TGTGCCAGCAGCCCCAGGCGGTTAGCGGGAGCCTACAATGAGCAGTTCTTC
CDR3 protein: CASSPRRLAGAYNEQFF

clone size: once
D gene: -
J gene: TRBJ2-7
V gene: TRBV30
CDR3 DNA: TGTGCCTGGAGTGGTTCGGGGGGCAGCGCCTACGAGCAGTACTTC
CDR3 protein: CAWSGSGGSAYEQYF

clone size: -
D gene: -
J gene: TRBJ2-3
V gene: TRBV9
CDR3 DNA: TGTGCCAGCAGCGTCACCGGGACTCGCCCAGGGGGAGATACGCAGTATTTT
CDR3 protein: CASSVTGTRPGGDTQYF

clone size: -
D gene: -
J gene: TRBJ1-3
V gene: TRBV30
CDR3 DNA: TGTGCCTGGAAAGCCTCTGGAAACACCATATATTTT
CDR3 protein: CAWKASGNTIYF

clone size: -
D gene: -
J gene: TRBJ2-3
V gene: TRBV27
CDR3 DNA: TGTGCCAGCAGTTCCCGACTAGTGGGCACAGATACGCAGTATTTT
CDR3 protein: CASSSRLVGTDTQYF

clone size: -
D gene: TRBD2
J gene: TRBJ2-3
V gene: TRBV5-6
CDR3 DNA: TGTGCCAGCAGCTTTGGAGCGGGAGTTAGCACAGATACGCAGTATTTT
CDR3 protein: CASSFGAGVSTDTQYF